This T cell receptor beta chain is from a study of shared clonotypes between healthy human individuals. Comment on this clone: A far larger clone is just one base off, so this is likely a read error. The sample carries other DNA sequences with the same CDR3.

Using immunoSEQ multiplex PCR, the repertoire was profiled, and TCRdb retains in-frame clones only, with some absent. This sample carries about 99,000 clones, over 40% of them seen once, and the ten largest clones take more than 13%. This CDR3 has 15 residues. Per germline, CDR1 SEHNR and CDR2 FQNEAQ (reference sequence). This sequence joins TRBV7-9 and TRBJ2-7, with 7 bases aligning to TRBD2. The TCR comes from a woman aged 35 to 49 in good health. Some clones in this sample may be carry-over from other donors' samples. Sequenced: PBMCs. The chain's CDR3 is CASSLGGGSFGEQYF. The CDR3 bases are TGCGCCAGCAGCTTAGGCGGGGGATCGTTCGGCGAGCAGTACTTC.